The T cell receptor beta chain under discussion was sequenced for a study of molecular identifiers for immune sequencing clone quantification. TCRdb re-called the PCR reads with MiXCR, one entry per CDR3 protein. The data hold about 640,000 distinct CDR3 sequences, with just under 20% observed a single time. This clonotype appeared many times. Its antigen is unknown. The CDR3 contains 16 residues. V was pared by 0 bases and J by 0 bases, with 13 bases between. Per germline, CDR1 SGHDT and CDR2 YYEEEE. Regarding the study as a whole: Spiked Jurkat TCR RNA equivalent to one cell was reportedly detectable in about a million naive cells. Clones exceeding 20 RNA copies carried over 97% of effector molecules but under 1% of naive-cell molecules. The sizes of highly expanded clones could be underestimated when identical TCR molecules share a barcode.

This TCR was sampled from a human donor in good health. Some libraries in this study had Jurkat cell RNA spiked in. The chain has TRBV5-6 and TRBJ2-7; D gene unclear. The sequencing sample was made of naive CD8+ T cells from blood, with Jurkat cell RNA spiked in. Subset here: FACS-sorted CD8+CD4-CCR7+CD45RA+ naive T cells. For the CDR3, the DNA is TGTGCCAGCAGCTTGGGTTTTCTGGAGCTCTCCTACGAGCAGTACTTC. Translated: CASSLGFLELSYEQYF.